This is a list of T cell receptor beta chains from one sample in a study of human T cells and chemical hapten exposure. From the RACE reads, TCRdb called clonotypes with MiXCR, one entry per CDR3 protein. The sample lists some 74,000 distinct CDR3 sequences; 13% were seen once. The sequencing used whole blood, collected in connection with sensitization to the hapten diphenylcyclopropenone (DPC). All receptors come from a woman aged 45-65 years with alopecia areata. Some clones in this sample may be carry-over from other donors' samples. The CDR3 runs from the conserved cysteine through the conserved F or W.

j_call cdr3_length v_call cdr3_aa
TRBJ2-1 14 TRBV19 CASPQREDHNEQFF
TRBJ2-3 16 TRBV6-6 CASSLGTGPSTDTQYF
TRBJ1-5 15 TRBV7-8 CASSPYVGPNQPQHF
TRBJ1-2 13 TRBV11-2 CASSSWSLYGYTF
TRBJ2-3 15 TRBV30 CAWSVGGAVTDTQYF
TRBJ1-1 14 TRBV18 CASSPSGGYTEAFF
TRBJ2-7 15 TRBV12-3/TRBV12-4 CASSSPETGSLKQYF
TRBJ1-1 12 TRBV29-1 CSVEEGQGGAFF
TRBJ1-3 15 TRBV10-2 CASSDRTGTGNTIYF
TRBJ2-7 11 TRBV20-1 CSAGAGYEQYF
TRBJ2-1 12 TRBV29-1 CSSGSAAREQFF
TRBJ2-1 11 TRBV2 CASFAGNEQFF
TRBJ1-6 16 TRBV18 CASSPLSGEYNSPLHF
TRBJ1-1 12 TRBV29-1 CSANTGNTEAFF
TRBJ2-1 15 TRBV20-1 CSARDGTSGRIEQFF
TRBJ2-5 12 TRBV29-1 CSVADGKETQYF
TRBJ2-1 15 TRBV9 CASSGREGLYNEQFF
TRBJ1-2 15 TRBV4-2 CASSQEVTGSYGYTF
TRBJ2-7 15 TRBV18 CASSPKRIGTYEQYF
TRBJ1-2 13 TRBV6-6 CASSRDTLYGYTF
TRBJ2-3 15 TRBV20-1 CSARRWAGGADTQYF
TRBJ2-7 17 TRBV20-1 CSASPPLGRGASHEQYF
TRBJ2-3 18 TRBV6-5 CASSSPRGGLASTDTQYF
TRBJ2-1 16 TRBV18 CASFRLAESSYNEQFF
TRBJ2-7 14 TRBV29-1 CSVAPRDTGEEQYF
TRBJ2-3 18 TRBV12-3/TRBV12-4 CASSFSGRAPTSTDTQYF
TRBJ1-2 14 TRBV29-1 CSVEGLNANYGYTF
TRBJ1-3 15 TRBV12-3/TRBV12-4 CASSLVASSGNTIYF
TRBJ2-4 14 TRBV7-9 CASSLASTSGSFYF
TRBJ2-2 13 TRBV11-2 CASSGLLTGELFF
TRBJ2-1 13 TRBV7-9 CASSLPGTQGKFF
TRBJ2-5 13 TRBV7-9 CASLRGTGETQYF
TRBJ1-4 15 TRBV19 CASTIMGQGNEKLFF